The 19 T cell receptor beta chains in this list originate from one sample, sequenced in a study of tumor-infiltrating lymphocytes in primary liver carcinoma. Making TCR beta cDNA involved around 500 ng total RNA and a constant-region primer. Investigators got TCR beta libraries out of three nested multiplex PCR rounds, done with slightly modified ARM-PCR. The first two PCR rounds, approximately 10 cycles each, used TRBV1-TRBV30 forward primers and a C-beta reverse primer. TCRdb re-called the multiplex PCR reads with MiXCR, one entry per CDR3 protein. The sample yields tens of thousands of distinct CDR3 sequences, roughly 70% seen once. For each extraction, RNA and DNA were obtained together from around 20-30 mg of unsorted bulk tissue. Material: liver tumor tissue from sampling region 4. The subset is: tumor region T4, right-lateral pole. The receptors derive from a man between 35 and 55 years old with primary liver carcinoma and hepatitis B virus infection.

The chain is built from TRBV6-9 and TRBJ1-4; TRBD1 aligns across 7 bases. The germline V gene encodes CDR1 MNHGY and CDR2 SVAAGI. The CDR3 is made up of 13 amino acids. The CDR3 bases are TGTGCATGCAGGGGACAGCGATTCGAAAAACTGTTTTTT. Translated: CACRGQRFEKLFF.

As for this clonotype: Germline is not matched at one junction end, which may reflect a read error. The chain employs TRBV6-6 and TRBJ2-3; 11 bases are a match to TRBD2. Germline lookup yields CDR1 MNHNY and CDR2 SVGAGI (reference sequence). The CDR3 is 17 amino acids. The CDR3 nucleotides are TGTGCCAGCAGCATTAGACTAGCGGGGTCTAACACAGATACGCGGTATTTT. Its protein product is CASSIRLAGSNTDTRYF.

The rearrangement links TRBV11-2 to TRBJ1-1; D possibly corresponds to TRBD1 (5 bases). Germline CDR1 SGHAT, CDR2 FQNNGV. The CDR3 extends over 14 amino acids. The CDR3: CAGTAGRVNTEAFF. Written as DNA, the CDR3 is TGTGCTGGCACTGCTGGCAGGGTAAACACTGAAGCTTTCTTT.

On this clonotype: The germline gene is not matched at one end of the junction; a read error may be the cause. The chain uses TRBV7-9 and TRBJ2-7; D may be TRBD2 (6 bases). This CDR3 has 18 residues. Germline V gene sequence: CDR1 SEHNR, CDR2 FQNEAQ (reference sequence). The CDR3 reads CTSSGGTGGNQCPYEQYF. For the CDR3, the DNA is TGTACCAGCAGCGGCGGGACTGGCGGGAACCAGTGTCCCTACGAGCAGTACTTC.

This clonotype qualifies as medium-sized. This rearrangement joins TRBV4-3 to TRBJ1-2; D call uncertain. The germline CDR1 and CDR2 sequences are LGHNA and YSLEER. The V end was cut by 0 bases, the J end by 4 bases, with 12 bases between. The length of the CDR3 is 15 residues. CDR3 sequence (DNA): TGCGCCAGCAGCCAAGATGGAAGGCAGGTCTATGGCTACACCTTC. It is translated as CASSQDGRQVYGYTF.

This chain uses TRBV4-3 with TRBJ2-1; TRBD1 or TRBD2 may be the D gene (5 bases each). CDR1 and CDR2 (germline): LGHNA, YSLEER. The CDR3 is made up of 15 amino acids. V was pared by 5 bases and J by 9 bases, with 20 bases between. CDR3 DNA sequence: TGCGCCAGCAGCACCCCCCCCGGGAATACAGGTGAGCAGTTCTTC. Its translation is CASSTPPGNTGEQFF.

As concerns this clonotype: At one end, the junction sequence differs from germline, possibly due to a read error. The gene calls are TRBV4-2 and TRBJ2-1; D possibly corresponds to TRBD1 (7 bases). CDR1 and CDR2 (germline): LGHNA, YNFKEQ. The CDR3 loop spans 16 amino acids. The CDR3 loop reads CPSSHTGGQRNNEQFF. CDR3 DNA: TGTCCCAGCAGCCACACCGGGGGACAGAGGAACAATGAGCAGTTCTTC.

Only a few counts were recorded for this clonotype. The CDR3 sequence: CSDRVGKTQYF. CDR3 DNA: TGCAGCGACAGGGTGGGGAAGACCCAGTACTTC. The chain uses TRBV29-1 and TRBJ2-5, with TRBD1 as a possible D gene (6 bases). The V gene's germline CDR1 is SQVTM and CDR2 ANQGSEA. The CDR3 is made up of 11 amino acids. Deletions cut 7 bases from V and 6 bases from J, with 12 bases between. Full variable domain (rest looked up from reference TRBV29-1 and TRBJ2-5): SAVISQKPSRDICQRGTSLTIQCQVDSQVTMMFWYRQQPGQSLTLIATANQGSEATYESGFVIDKFPISRPNLTFSTLTVSNMSPEDSSIYLCSDRVGKTQYFGPGTRLLVL.

This clonotype was seen more than once but under ten times. A single base separates this from a much larger clone, so it may be a read error. This chain links TRBV5-1 with TRBJ2-7, with 9 bases fitting TRBD2. From germline, CDR1 is SGHRS and CDR2 YFSETQ. V lost 0 bases and J lost 4; bases outside the gene matches: 8. The CDR3 has 16 residues. CDR3 residues: CASSLGVSGSLYEQYF. Here the CDR3 DNA reads TGCGCCAGCAGCTTGGGGGTTAGCGGGAGTCTTTACGAGCAGTACTTC.

The V call is TRBV5-1, the J call TRBJ1-4; the match to TRBD1 covers 11 bases. This CDR3 has 15 amino acids. V was pared by 6 bases and J by 5 bases, with 6 bases of the junction left unmatched. Germline assignment: CDR1 SGHRS and CDR2 YFSETQ. CDR3 bases: TGCGCCAGCAACAGGGACAGGGGGACCAATGAAAAACTGTTTTTT. Translating it yields CASNRDRGTNEKLFF.

Of note for this clonotype: At one end the junction does not follow the germline gene, possibly because of a read error. V usage is TRBV12-3 or TRBV12-4 and J usage is TRBJ2-7, with D perhaps TRBD2 (6 bases). The CDR3 spans 15 residues. The CDR3 here is CARSLGSEGPHEQYF. CDR3 nucleotides: TGTGCCAGGAGTTTAGGATCGGAGGGCCCCCACGAGCAGTACTTC.

The chain joins TRBV12-3 or TRBV12-4 to TRBJ2-1; 8 bases fit TRBD2. J lost 11 bases, V lost 8 bases, and 17 bases had no gene match. The CDR3 is 15 residues long. The CDR3 protein is CASYLAGRPMNKQFF. DNA for the CDR3: TGTGCCAGCTACTTAGCGGGAAGGCCGATGAATAAGCAGTTCTTC.

A note on this clonotype: Compared with germline, one end of the junction differs, possibly owing to a read error. The chain carries TRBV6-6 and TRBJ1-6; no clear D gene. The CDR3 spans 16 residues. Germline loops: CDR1 MNHNY, CDR2 SVGAGI (reference sequence). CDR3 sequence (DNA): TGTGGCAGCAGTTACTCATCCGGCGCCTATAATTCAGCCCTCCACTTT. Encoded protein: CGSSYSSGAYNSALHF.

This clonotype was seen a single time. A much larger clone lies one base from this, so it may be a read error. The rearrangement links TRBV12-3 or TRBV12-4 to TRBJ1-3, with no clear D. This CDR3 comprises 13 residues. The CDR3 DNA sequence: TGTGCCAGCAGTCCCCACTCTGGAAACGCCATATATTTT. Amino acids: CASSPHSGNAIYF.

V gene TRBV29-1 combines with J gene TRBJ2-5; D is unclear. Germline CDR1 and CDR2: SQVTM and ANQGSEA. V dropped 4 bases and J dropped 5 bases, with 11 bases sitting between them. The CDR3 has 12 amino acids. CDR3 region: CSVATPEETQYF. For the CDR3, the DNA is TGCAGCGTTGCGACTCCCGAGGAGACCCAGTACTTC. Full variable domain (outside the CDR3, taken from reference TRBV29-1 and TRBJ2-5): SAVISQKPSRDICQRGTSLTIQCQVDSQVTMMFWYRQQPGQSLTLIATANQGSEATYESGFVIDKFPISRPNLTFSTLTVSNMSPEDSSIYLCSVATPEETQYFGPGTRLLVL.

Points on this clonotype: A read error may account for a junction end that differs from germline. This chain joins TRBV5-1 and TRBJ2-7, with TRBD2 matching 12 bases. Germline V gene data show CDR1 as SGHRS and CDR2 as YFSETQ. The CDR3 has 15 residues. CDR3 protein: CASTTTSGSPYEQYF. As DNA, the CDR3 is TGCGCCAGCACCACGACTAGCGGGAGCCCCTACGAGCAATATTTC.

This clonotype was observed many times. V and J are TRBV6-1 and TRBJ2-1; 12 nucleotides agree with TRBD2. The CDR3 length is 15 residues. The J segment lost 5 bases and the V segment lost 6 bases, leaving 5 bases of the junction unmatched. The germline V gene encodes CDR1 MNHNS and CDR2 SASEGT. As DNA, the CDR3 is TGTGCCAGCAGAGGACGACTAGCGGGGGACAATGAGCAGTTCTTC. It translates to CASRGRLAGDNEQFF.

The V gene is TRBV7-9, the J gene TRBJ2-2; either TRBD1 or TRBD2 may fit D (5 bases each). CDR1 SEHNR and CDR2 FQNEAQ come from the germline V gene (reference sequence). Trimming removed 8 bases from V and 17 bases from J, with 33 bases in between. The length of the CDR3 is 16 residues. This CDR3 reads CASATWTIANTGDLFF. CDR3 sequence (DNA): TGTGCCAGCGCCACTTGGACAATCGCGAACACCGGGGATCTCTTTTTT.

Points on this clonotype: An end of the junction differs from the germline gene, which may be a read error. The CDR3 protein is CASGYWFGSTEAFF. CDR3 DNA: TGTGCCAGCGGTTACTGGTTCGGCTCCACTGAAGCTTTCTTT. The chain joins TRBV6-2 or TRBV6-3 to TRBJ1-1; D uncertain. The CDR3 extends over 14 amino acids. Per the germline V gene, CDR1 is MNHEY and CDR2 is SVGEGT.